What follows is one T cell receptor beta chain and its context. Its specificity is not known. This entry comes from a study of EBV T-cell therapy then PD-1 blockade in nasopharyngeal carcinoma. Measured with immunoSEQ multiplex PCR; TCRdb has only the in-frame clones, and not every one. Here the sample spans 20,000 or so clones, 84% being singletons. Described treatment: AdE1-LMPpoly-expanded autologous EBV-specific T-cell therapy followed by anti-PD-1 nivolumab. Trimming shortened V by 5 bases and J by 0 bases, and 16 bases separated the two germline ends. This CDR3 is built from 16 residues. Germline V gene data show CDR1 as SGHVS and CDR2 as FNYEAQ.

The origin of this receptor is a man in his forties or fifties with nasopharyngeal carcinoma. The chain links TRBV7-6 to TRBJ1-1; D gene uncertain. The material sequenced was CD8+ T cells from blood, taken at approximately day 62 from a patient whose treatment included autologous EBV-specific T cells and nivolumab. CDR3 residues: CASSPGPADMNTEAFF. The CDR3 DNA reads as TGTGCCAGCAGCCCTGGACCGGCTGATATGAACACTGAAGCTTTCTTT.